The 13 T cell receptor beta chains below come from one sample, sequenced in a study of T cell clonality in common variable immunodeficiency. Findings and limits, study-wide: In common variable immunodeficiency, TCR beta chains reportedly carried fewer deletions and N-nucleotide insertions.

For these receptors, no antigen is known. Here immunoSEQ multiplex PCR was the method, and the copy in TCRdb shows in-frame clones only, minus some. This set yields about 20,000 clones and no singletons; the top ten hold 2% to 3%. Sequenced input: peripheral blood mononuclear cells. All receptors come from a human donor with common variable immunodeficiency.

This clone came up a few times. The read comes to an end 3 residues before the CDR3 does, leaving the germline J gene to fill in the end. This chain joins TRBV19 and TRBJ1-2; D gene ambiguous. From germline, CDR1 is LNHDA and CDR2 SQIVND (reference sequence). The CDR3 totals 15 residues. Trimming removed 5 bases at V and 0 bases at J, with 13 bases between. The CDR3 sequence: CASSAGSKANYGYTF. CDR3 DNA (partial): TGTGCCAGTAGTGCAGGCTCCAAAGCTAACTATGGC.

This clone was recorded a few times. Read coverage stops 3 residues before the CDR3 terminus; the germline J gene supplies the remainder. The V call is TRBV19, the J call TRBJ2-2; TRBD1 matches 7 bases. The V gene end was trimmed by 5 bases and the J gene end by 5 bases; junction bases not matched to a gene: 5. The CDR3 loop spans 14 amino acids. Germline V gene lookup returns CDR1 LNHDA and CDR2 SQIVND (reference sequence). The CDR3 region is CASSPRQGTGELFF. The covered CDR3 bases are TGTGCCAGTAGTCCTCGACAGGGAACCGGGGAG. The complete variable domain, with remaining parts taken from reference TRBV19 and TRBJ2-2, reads DGGITQSPKYLFRKEGQNVTLSCEQNLNHDAMYWYRQDPGQGLRLIYYSQIVNDFQKGDIAEGYSVSREKKESFPLTVTSAQKNPTAFYLCASSPRQGTGELFFGEGSRLTVL.

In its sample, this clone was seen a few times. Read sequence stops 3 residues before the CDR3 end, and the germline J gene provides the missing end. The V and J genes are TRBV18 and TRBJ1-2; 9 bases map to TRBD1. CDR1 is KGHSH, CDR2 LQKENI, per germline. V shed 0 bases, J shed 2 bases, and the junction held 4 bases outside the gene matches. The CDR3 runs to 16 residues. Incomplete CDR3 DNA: TGTGCCAGCTCACCACCCGGACAGGGGATAAACTATGGC. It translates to CASSPPGQGINYG. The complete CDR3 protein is CASSPPGQGINYGYTF.

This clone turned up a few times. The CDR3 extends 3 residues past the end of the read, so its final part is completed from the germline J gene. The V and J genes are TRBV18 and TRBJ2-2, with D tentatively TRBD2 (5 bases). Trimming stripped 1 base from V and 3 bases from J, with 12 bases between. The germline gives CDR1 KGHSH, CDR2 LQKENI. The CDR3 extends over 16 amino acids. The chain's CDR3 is CASSPLVPGYTGELFF. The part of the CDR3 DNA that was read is TGTGCCAGCTCACCACTGGTCCCGGGGTACACCGGGGAG.

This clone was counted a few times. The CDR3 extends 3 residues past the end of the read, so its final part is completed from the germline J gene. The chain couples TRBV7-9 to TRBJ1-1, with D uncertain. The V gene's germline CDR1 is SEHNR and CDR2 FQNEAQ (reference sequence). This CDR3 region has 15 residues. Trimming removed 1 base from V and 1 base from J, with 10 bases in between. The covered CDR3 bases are TGTGCCAGCAGCTTAGTTTCGCGGGGGAACACTGAA. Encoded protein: CASSLVSRGNTE. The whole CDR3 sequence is CASSLVSRGNTEAFF.

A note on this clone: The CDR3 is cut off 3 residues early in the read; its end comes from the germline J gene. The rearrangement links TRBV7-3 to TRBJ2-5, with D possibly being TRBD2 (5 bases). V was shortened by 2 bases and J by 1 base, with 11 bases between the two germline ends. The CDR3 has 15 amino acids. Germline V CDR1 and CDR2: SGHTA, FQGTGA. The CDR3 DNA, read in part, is TGTGCCAGCAGCTTATCTAGCCTCCCCCAAGAGACC. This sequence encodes CASSLSSLPQET. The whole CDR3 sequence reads CASSLSSLPQETQYF.

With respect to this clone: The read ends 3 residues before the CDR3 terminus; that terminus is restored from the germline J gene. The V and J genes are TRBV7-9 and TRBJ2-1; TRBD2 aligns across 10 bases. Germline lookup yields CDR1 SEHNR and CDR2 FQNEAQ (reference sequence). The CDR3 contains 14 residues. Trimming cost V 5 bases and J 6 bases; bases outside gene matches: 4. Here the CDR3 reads CASSVGLARNEQFF. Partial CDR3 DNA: TGTGCCAGCAGCGTGGGACTAGCGCGCAATGAG.

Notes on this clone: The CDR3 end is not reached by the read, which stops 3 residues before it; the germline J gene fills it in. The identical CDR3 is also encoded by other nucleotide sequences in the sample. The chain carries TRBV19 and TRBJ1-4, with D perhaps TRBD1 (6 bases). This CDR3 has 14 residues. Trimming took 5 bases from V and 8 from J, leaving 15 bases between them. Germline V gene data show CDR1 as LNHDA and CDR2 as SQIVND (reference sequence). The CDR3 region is CASSSGAQGEKLFF. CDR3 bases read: TGTGCCAGTAGTTCTGGGGCGCAGGGGGAAAAA.

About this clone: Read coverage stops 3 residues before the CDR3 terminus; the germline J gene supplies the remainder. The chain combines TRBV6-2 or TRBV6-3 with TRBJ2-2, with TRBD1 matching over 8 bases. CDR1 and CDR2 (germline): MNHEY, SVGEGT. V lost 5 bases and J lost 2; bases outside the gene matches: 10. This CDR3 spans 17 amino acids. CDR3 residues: CASSPHPGGINTGELFF. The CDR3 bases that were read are TGTGCCAGCAGTCCTCACCCAGGGGGCATTAACACCGGGGAG.

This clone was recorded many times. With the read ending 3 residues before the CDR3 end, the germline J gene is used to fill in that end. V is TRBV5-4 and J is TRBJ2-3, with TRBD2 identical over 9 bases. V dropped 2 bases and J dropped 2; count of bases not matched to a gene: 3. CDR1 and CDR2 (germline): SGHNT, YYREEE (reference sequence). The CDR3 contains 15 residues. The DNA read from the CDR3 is TGTGCCAGCAGCTTAGGCGGGAGGGACACAGATACG. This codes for CASSLGGRDTDT. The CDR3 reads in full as CASSLGGRDTDTQYF. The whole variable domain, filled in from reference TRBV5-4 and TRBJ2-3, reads ETGVTQSPTHLIKTRGQQVTLRCSSQSGHNTVSWYQQALGQGPQFIFQYYREEENGRGNFPPRFSGLQFPNYSSELNVNALELDDSALYLCASSLGGRDTDTQYFGPGTRLTVL.

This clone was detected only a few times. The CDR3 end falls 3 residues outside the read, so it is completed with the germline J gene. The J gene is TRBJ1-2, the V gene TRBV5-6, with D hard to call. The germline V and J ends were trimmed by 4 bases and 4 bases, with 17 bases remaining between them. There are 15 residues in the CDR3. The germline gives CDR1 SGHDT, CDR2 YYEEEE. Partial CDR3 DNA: TGTGCCAGCAGCCTGGTCTTCGTGGAGGGCTATGGC. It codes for CASSLVFVEGYG. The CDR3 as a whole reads CASSLVFVEGYGYTF.

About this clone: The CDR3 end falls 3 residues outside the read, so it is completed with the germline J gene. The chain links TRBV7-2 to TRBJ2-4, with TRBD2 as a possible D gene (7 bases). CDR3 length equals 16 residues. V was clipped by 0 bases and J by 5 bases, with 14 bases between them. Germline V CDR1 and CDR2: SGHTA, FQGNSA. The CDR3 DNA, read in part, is TGTGCCAGCAGCTTAGCGCTTGGGGGGGCACAAAACATT. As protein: CASSLALGGAQNI. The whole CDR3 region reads CASSLALGGAQNIQYF.

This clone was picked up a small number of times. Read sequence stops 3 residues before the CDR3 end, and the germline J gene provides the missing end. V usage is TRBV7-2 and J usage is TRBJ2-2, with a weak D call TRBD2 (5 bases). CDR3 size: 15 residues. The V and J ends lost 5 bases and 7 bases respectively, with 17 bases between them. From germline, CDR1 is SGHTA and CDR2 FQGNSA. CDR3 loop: CASSALWRRGGELFF. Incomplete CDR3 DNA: TGTGCCAGCAGCGCGTTGTGGAGACGGGGCGGGGAG.